This T cell receptor beta chain was found in a study of Graves' ophthalmopathy and Graves' hyperthyroidism. General observations from the study: Classification of ophthalmopathy versus stable hyperthyroidism by a 13-signature model yielded just under 90% sensitivity and about 83% specificity.

Investigators amplified TCR beta CDR3 regions from RNA transcripts. First-round RT-PCR with HTBI primers preceded a second-round multiplex PCR. TCRdb re-called the multiplex PCR reads with MiXCR, one entry per CDR3 protein. The sample includes tens of thousands of distinct CDR3 sequences, approximately 50% of them seen just once. The V gene's germline CDR1 is MGHRA and CDR2 YSYEKL. V was clipped by 0 bases and J by 6 bases, with 8 bases between them. The CDR3 runs to 13 residues. In its sample, this clonotype was seen many times. Its specificity is not known. The PBMCs originated from more than 8 ml of fresh peripheral blood.

Sequenced sample: peripheral blood. The chain carries TRBV4-1 and TRBJ1-2; D is unclear. This sequence originates from an adult woman with stable Graves' hyperthyroidism. For the CDR3, the DNA is TGCGCCAGCAGCCAAGATAGGACGGATGGCTACACCTTC. Translating it yields CASSQDRTDGYTF.